This T cell receptor beta chain was identified during a study of T-cell memory formation after mild COVID-19. This clonotype was seen a handful of times. The ends lost 1 base at V and 4 bases at J; junction bases unmatched: 10. In germline, CDR1 is LGHNA, CDR2 YNFKEQ. This CDR3 contains 17 residues. Via MiXCR, TCRdb re-called the 5' RACE reads, giving one row per CDR3 protein. Of 90,000 to 120,000 distinct CDR3 sequences in the sample, around an eighth were seen once. Sequenced sample: PBMCs or a T cell subset sorted from them (not recorded which). This receptor was identified in a man younger than 35 who had mild COVID-19 (a few samples of this study predate the infection). Cell type and time point are not known. The V gene is TRBV4-2, the J gene TRBJ2-3; 8 bases align to TRBD2. CDR3 DNA: TGTGCCAGCAGCCAAGCAGGGGCCACGGGAGGGTCAGATACGCAGTATTTT. Residues: CASSQAGATGGSDTQYF.